This T cell receptor (beta chain) was identified in a study of cytomegalovirus exposure and HLA in healthy donors. The CDR3 is 12 residues long. V lost 7 bases, J lost 0 bases, and 5 bases lay in between. Per the germline V gene, CDR1 is SGHRS and CDR2 is YFSETQ. It was with 60 Vbeta and 13 Jbeta primers that the PCR ran. Method: immunoSEQ multiplex PCR; TCRdb's copy keeps in-frame clones and lacks some. The sample holds about 77,000 clones. V is TRBV5-1 and J is TRBJ1-3; D is uncertain. Sample: PBMCs. The TCR sequence derives from a man in his fifties in good health and CMV-seropositive. CDR3 region: CASRSSGNTIYF. CDR3 DNA: TGCGCCAGCCGGAGCTCTGGAAACACCATATATTTT.